This TCR beta chain emerged from a study of OX40 agonist ivuxolimab in advanced cancers. Study at large: Of mixed ages from about 20 to 80 and averaging roughly 60 years, the group was approximately 84% male.

Germline CDR1 SGDLS, CDR2 YYNGEE. The CDR3 extends over 12 amino acids. Trimming removed 7 bases from V and 2 bases from J, with 8 bases in between. Produced via immunoSEQ multiplex PCR; TCRdb's table is partial and in-frame only. The data hold fewer than 75,000 clones, with approximately 90% observed a single time. The specimen comprised CD4+ or CD8+ T cells sorted from blood, sampled in a trial of the OX40 agonist ivuxolimab. This chain connects TRBV9 to TRBJ2-3; D perhaps matches TRBD2 (5 bases). This TCR came from an adult with an advanced solid tumor such as melanoma, head and neck, liver or kidney cancer. CDR3 residues: CASGSVTDTQYF. CDR3 bases: TGTGCCAGCGGGAGTGTCACAGATACGCAGTATTTT.